This T cell receptor beta chain was documented in a study of T cells in Graves' hyperthyroidism and ophthalmopathy. Study observations and caveats: Blood shared most expanded thyroid clonotypes above 0.001.

Under 3 months was the duration of disease in ophthalmopathy patients, who also had a Clinical Activity Score of at least 3 and a NOSPECS grade of at least 4. From approximately 9.1 ml of fresh peripheral blood, PBMCs were isolated. This clonotype was recorded at least ten times. Its antigen remains unidentified. From RNA transcripts, TCR beta CDR3 regions were amplified. HTBI primers were used for first-round RT-PCR of the TCR CDR3. TCRdb recomputed calls from the multiplex PCR reads with MiXCR, one row per CDR3 protein. The sample yields roughly 520,000 distinct CDR3 sequences, approximately 25% seen once. The V end was cut by 6 bases, the J end by 6 bases, with 14 bases between. The CDR3 is made up of 13 amino acids.

Sample: blood. V gene TRBV12-3 or TRBV12-4 combines with J gene TRBJ1-2, with unresolved D. This TCR derives from a woman in her twenties or thirties with Graves' ophthalmopathy. CDR3 sequence reads: CASRRVQANGYTF. DNA for the CDR3: TGTGCCAGCAGAAGGGTCCAGGCGAATGGCTACACCTTC.